The entry below describes one TCR beta chain. The data originate from a study of blood T cell repertoires in COVID-19. Some clones are missing from TCRdb's copy, which holds only in-frame ones; the method was immunoSEQ multiplex PCR. The sample has 240,000 or so clones; around 89% are singletons. Trimming took 3 bases from V and 0 from J, leaving 9 bases between them. In germline, CDR1 is LGHDT, CDR2 YNNKEL (reference sequence). This CDR3 region has 16 residues. The TCR originated in a man aged 40-49 years who had recovered from COVID-19. The chain links TRBV3-1 (or the pseudogene TRBV3-2) to TRBJ2-6, with unresolved D. The sample consisted of PBMCs or T cells enriched from blood (not recorded which). For the CDR3, the DNA is TGTGCCAGCAGCCAGAGAATGAGCTCTGGGGCCAACGTCCTGACTTTC. Encoded protein: CASSQRMSSGANVLTF.